This T cell receptor (beta chain) was sequenced in a study of beta chain features in type 1 diabetes (dated by TCRdb to 2016 to 2018). With regard to the full study: No differences in mean age, gender distribution, total cell number or subset yield were found between patients and healthy donors. A total of some 100,000,000 sorted cells were examined across all samples, and a strong correlation was observed between cell number per subset and RNA yield. The study compared the TCRB repertoires of sorted circulating CD4+ T cell subsets in recently diagnosed type 1 diabetes patients with those in matched healthy donors. Regulatory and stem cell-like memory subsets were isolated from only 8 patients and roughly eight healthy donors, whereas naive and central memory subsets came from all 30 or so donors.

The High Capacity cDNA Reverse Transcription Kit was used to reverse transcribe all of the isolated RNA, meaning that expressed TCRB transcripts were what got sequenced. Naive, central memory and regulatory T cell samples underwent deep immunoSEQ sequencing, averaging around 3.6 million total reads per sample. Sorted cells were lysed in RLT buffer and RNA was extracted with DNase-treated RNeasy Micro or Mini kits, depending on cell number. Each cell subset was processed separately to prevent cross-contamination, with patient and healthy donor samples processed together. The immunoSEQ multiplex PCR was used to amplify TCRB sequences from cDNA, yielding 87-bp fragments that span the CDR3 region. Amplicons were sequenced on the Illumina HiSeq platform. Under the source paper's analysis protocol: Synthetic template baselines were used to correct PCR bias computationally, reads within Hamming distance 2 were collapsed together, and singletons that could not be merged were discarded. Reads were aligned against IMGT to assign V, D and J genes, CDR3 length and insertions or deletions at six rearrangement sites. Clonotype counts were normalized to sorted cell number within each subset before computing true diversity and Gini coefficients with the tcR R package. Repertoire sharing was quantified using the overlap coefficient calculated on TCRB nucleotide sequences. Sourced from immuneACCESS, this table was stored by TCRdb with only in-frame sequences that have V and J called. A share of the clones is absent; for the studies checked, an unresolved V gene accounts for under half, and the remainder has no known explanation. V, J and clone size are those of that table, while D and trimming were read from the DNA. The sample table holds approximately 29,000 clones, of which roughly two thirds were seen once. The biggest ten clones account for around 2.4% of the sample.

From each donor, a single peripheral blood sample of about 116 mL on average was drawn into heparinised tubes. A BD FACSAria II and a panel including CD45RO, CCR7, CD25, CD127, CD95 and CD27 were used to sort naive, central memory, regulatory and stem cell-like memory CD4+ T cells. Purity was above 95% for every sorted population. PBMCs were isolated immediately by Lymphoprep density gradient centrifugation and stained directly without culture. Samples were stained and sorted in pairs, with one healthy donor and one patient per experiment, so that batch effects were minimized. Points the paper makes about the study in general: Naive, central memory and regulatory TCRB repertoires appeared more similar among patients than among healthy donors. Because cDNA was sequenced instead of genomic DNA, highly expressing activated cells could be over-represented, though the groups showed no difference in activation or CD3 levels. In all four CD4+ subsets, TCRB CDR3 length was moderately but significantly shorter in type 1 diabetes patients. Only small numbers of individuals were included in the HLA sub-analyses, which left unresolved whether HLA type had any influence on TCRB rearrangement. PCR might favor shorter templates, but patient and control samples were amplified and corrected together, so any skew would affect both groups equally. Patients with type 1 diabetes made fewer insertions and deleted more nucleotides at VDJ recombination sites, implying thymic rearrangement abnormalities.

Worth noting for this clone: What this receptor recognizes is not known. The sample holds no much larger clone one base away, and base qualities are not on file.

Based on the germline V gene (reference sequence), the CDR1 and CDR2 sequences are SEHNR and FQNEAQ. Unmatched junction bases come to 16, with V trimmed by 5 bases and J by 4 bases. The CDR3, from cysteine to phenylalanine, totals 19 residues. Only the CDR3 DNA stays, 57 bases, in frame from base 1. This TCR came from a woman in her thirties with type 1 diabetes. The sequence links TRBV7-9 to TRBJ2-2, with TRBD2 identical over 10 junction bases. Sequencing was performed on Tregs from blood. The cell subset or site label, read with the paper, signifies: regulatory CD4+ T cells. The nucleotide sequence reads TGTGCCAGCAGCCCCACCCCCCAGAGCGGGAGGGCCCCCACCGGGGAGCTGTTTTTT. The encoded protein is CASSPTPQSGRAPTGELFF.